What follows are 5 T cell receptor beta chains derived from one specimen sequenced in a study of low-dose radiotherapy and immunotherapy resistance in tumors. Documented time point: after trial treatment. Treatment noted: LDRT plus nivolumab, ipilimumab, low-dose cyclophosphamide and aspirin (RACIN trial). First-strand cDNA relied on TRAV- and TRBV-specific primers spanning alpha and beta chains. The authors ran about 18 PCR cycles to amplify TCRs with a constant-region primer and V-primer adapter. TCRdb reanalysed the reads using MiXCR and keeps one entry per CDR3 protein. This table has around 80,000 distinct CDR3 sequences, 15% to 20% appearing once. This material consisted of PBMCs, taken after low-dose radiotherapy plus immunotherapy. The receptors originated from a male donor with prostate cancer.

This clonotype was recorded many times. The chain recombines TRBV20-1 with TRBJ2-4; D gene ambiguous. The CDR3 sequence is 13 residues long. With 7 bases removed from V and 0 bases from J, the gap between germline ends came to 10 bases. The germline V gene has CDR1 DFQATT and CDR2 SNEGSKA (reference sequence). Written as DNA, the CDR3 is TGCAGTGTGACGGACCTAGCCAAAAACATTCAGTACTTC. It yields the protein CSVTDLAKNIQYF.

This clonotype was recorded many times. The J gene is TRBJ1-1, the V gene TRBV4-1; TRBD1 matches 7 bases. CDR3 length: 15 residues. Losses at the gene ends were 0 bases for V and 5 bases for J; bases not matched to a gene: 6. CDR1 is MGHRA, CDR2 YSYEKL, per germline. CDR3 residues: CASSQEQGLVTEAFF. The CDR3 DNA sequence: TGCGCCAGCAGCCAAGAACAGGGGCTGGTTACTGAAGCTTTCTTT.

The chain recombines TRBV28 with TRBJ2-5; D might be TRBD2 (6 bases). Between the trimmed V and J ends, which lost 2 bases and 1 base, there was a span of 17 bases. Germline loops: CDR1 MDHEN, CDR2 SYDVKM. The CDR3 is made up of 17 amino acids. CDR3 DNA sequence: TGTGCCAGCAGTTTACTACTAGCTCCTGAACCCCAAGAGACCCAGTACTTC. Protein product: CASSLLLAPEPQETQYF.

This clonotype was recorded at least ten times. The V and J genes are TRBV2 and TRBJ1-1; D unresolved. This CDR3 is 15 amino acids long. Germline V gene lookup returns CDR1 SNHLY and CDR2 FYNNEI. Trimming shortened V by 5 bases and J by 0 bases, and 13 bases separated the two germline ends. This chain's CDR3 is CASSFRSRLNTEAFF. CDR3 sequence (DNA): TGTGCCAGCAGTTTCCGGTCCCGATTGAACACTGAAGCTTTCTTT.

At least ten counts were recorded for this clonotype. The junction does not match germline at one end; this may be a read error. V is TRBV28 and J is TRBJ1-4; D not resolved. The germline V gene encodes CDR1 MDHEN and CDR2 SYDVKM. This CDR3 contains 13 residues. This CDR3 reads CVSRRVTNEKLFF. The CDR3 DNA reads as TGTGTCAGCAGGAGGGTAACTAATGAAAAACTGTTTTTT. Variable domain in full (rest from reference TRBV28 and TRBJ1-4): DVKVTQSSRYLVKRTGEKVFLECVQDMDHENMFWYRQDPGLGLRLIYFSYDVKMKEKGDIPEGYSVSREKKERFSLILESASTNQTSMYLCVSRRVTNEKLFFGSGTQLSVL.